The 2 T cell receptor beta chains reported below all come from one sample, sequenced in a study of CXCR3-negative and CXCR3-positive naive CD8 T cells. In preparing the TRB cDNA libraries, 5' RACE with UMI labels was used. TCRdb re-called the 5' RACE reads; one entry per CDR3 protein, DNA not given. This sample's table has 45,000 or so distinct CDR3 sequences. The sequenced sample consisted of memory CD8+ T cells from blood. These receptors were taken from a human donor in good health. Some clones in this sample may be carry-over from other donors' samples.

V usage is TRBV5-1 and J usage is TRBJ2-1; the D call from TCRdb, TRBD1, cannot be confirmed without DNA. Germline V CDR1 and CDR2: SGHRS, YFSETQ. The CDR3 sequence is 15 residues long. The CDR3 is CASSQDRGLSNEQFF.

The V gene is TRBV13, the J gene TRBJ2-1; TCRdb gives TRBD1 as the D gene, but with no DNA this cannot be confirmed. This CDR3 comprises 12 residues. Germline loops: CDR1 PRHDT, CDR2 FYEKMQ (reference sequence). CDR3 amino acids: CASSQGENEQFF.